This T cell receptor beta chain was recovered during a study of T cell responses to AZD1222 COVID-19 vaccine. There are 13 residues in the CDR3. Trimming pared 3 bases from V and 11 bases from J, leaving 17 bases between. Germline values: CDR1 SGHDT, CDR2 YYEEEE. The repertoire was sequenced with immunoSEQ multiplex PCR; TCRdb's copy has only in-frame clones and lacks some. The sample holds about 150,000 clones, roughly 90% seen once. Study outcomes and limitations: White British donors predominated, females outnumbered males, and clonal diversity was possibly underestimated.

Regarding this clone: What it recognizes is unknown.

This specimen consisted of peripheral blood, obtained 28 days after the second AZD1222 dose. This chain joins TRBV5-6 and TRBJ1-1; TRBD1 might be the D (5 bases). This TCR was sampled from an adult who received the AZD1222 COVID-19 vaccine. The CDR3 nucleotides are TGTGCCAGCAGCTGGACAAACTCGGGCCCGGCTTTCTTT. Amino acids: CASSWTNSGPAFF.